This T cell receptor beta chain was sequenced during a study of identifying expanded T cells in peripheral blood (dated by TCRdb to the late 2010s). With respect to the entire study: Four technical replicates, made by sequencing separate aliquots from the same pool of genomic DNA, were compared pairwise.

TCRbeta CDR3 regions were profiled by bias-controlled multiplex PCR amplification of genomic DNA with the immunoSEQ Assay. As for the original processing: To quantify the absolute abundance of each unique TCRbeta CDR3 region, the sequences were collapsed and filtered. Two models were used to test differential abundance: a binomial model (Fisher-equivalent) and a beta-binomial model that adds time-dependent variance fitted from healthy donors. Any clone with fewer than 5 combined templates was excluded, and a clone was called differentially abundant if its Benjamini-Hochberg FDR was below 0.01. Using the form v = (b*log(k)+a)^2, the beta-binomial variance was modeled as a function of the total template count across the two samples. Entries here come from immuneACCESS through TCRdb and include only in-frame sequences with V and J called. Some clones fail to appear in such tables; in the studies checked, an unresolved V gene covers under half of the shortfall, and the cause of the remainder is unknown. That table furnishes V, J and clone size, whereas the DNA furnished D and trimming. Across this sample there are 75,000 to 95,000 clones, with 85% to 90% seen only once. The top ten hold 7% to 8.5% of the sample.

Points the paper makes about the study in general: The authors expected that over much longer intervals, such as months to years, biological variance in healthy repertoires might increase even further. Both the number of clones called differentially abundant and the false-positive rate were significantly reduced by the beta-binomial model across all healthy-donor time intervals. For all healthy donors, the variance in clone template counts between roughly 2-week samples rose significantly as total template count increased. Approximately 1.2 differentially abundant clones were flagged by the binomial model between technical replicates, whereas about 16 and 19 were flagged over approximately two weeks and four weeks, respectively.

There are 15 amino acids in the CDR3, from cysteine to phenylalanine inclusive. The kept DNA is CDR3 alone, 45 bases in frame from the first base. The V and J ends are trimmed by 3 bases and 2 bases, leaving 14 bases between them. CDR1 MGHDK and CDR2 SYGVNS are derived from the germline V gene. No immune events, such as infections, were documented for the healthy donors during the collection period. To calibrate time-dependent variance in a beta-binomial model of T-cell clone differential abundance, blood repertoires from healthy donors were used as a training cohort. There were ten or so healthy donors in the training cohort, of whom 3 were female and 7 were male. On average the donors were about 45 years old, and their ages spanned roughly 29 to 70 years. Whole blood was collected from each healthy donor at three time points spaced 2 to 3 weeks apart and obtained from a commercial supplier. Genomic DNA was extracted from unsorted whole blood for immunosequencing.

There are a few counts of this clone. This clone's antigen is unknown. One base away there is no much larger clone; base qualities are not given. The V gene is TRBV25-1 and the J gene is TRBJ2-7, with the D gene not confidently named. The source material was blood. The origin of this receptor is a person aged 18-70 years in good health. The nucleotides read TGTGCCAGCAGTGACACCTCTAGAGGTGCCTACGAGCAGTACTTC. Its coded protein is CASSDTSRGAYEQYF.